A selection of T cell receptor beta chains follows, all from one sample in a study of cytomegalovirus exposure and HLA in healthy donors. The repertoire was sequenced with immunoSEQ multiplex PCR; TCRdb's copy has only in-frame clones and lacks some. This table has 97,000 or so clones, approximately 95% appearing once. Sequenced input: PBMCs. Every receptor here comes from a woman under 30 in good health and CMV-seronegative. The CDR3 runs from the conserved cysteine through the conserved F or W. D genes are given only for firm matches. Only some rows state a clone size, as once, few, many or a class for expanded clones.

d_call clone_size j_call v_call cdr3_nt cdr3_aa
TRBD2 - TRBJ2-1 TRBV27 TGTGCCAGCAGTTTAGGTAGCGGGGGCCCTCCTTACAATGAGCAGTTCTTC CASSLGSGGPPYNEQFF
- - TRBJ1-1 TRBV19 TGTGCCAGTAGCCCAATAGGACAGTACACTGAAGCTTTCTTT CASSPIGQYTEAFF
TRBD2 - TRBJ2-3 TRBV5-1 TGCGCCAGCAGCCGGACTAGCGGGAGCACAGATACGCAGTATTTT CASSRTSGSTDTQYF
TRBD2 - TRBJ2-5 TRBV11-3 TGTGCCAGCAGCGCCCTGGGACTAGCTCAAGAGACCCAGTACTTC CASSALGLAQETQYF
TRBD2 - TRBJ2-7 TRBV23-1 TGCGCCAGCAGTCCAGGGACTAGCGGGGGGGCAGGCGAGCAGTACTTC CASSPGTSGGAGEQYF
- once TRBJ1-3 TRBV5-1 TGCGCCAGCATCGCCGGGGTGTTTTGTGGAAACACCATATATTTT CASIAGVFCGNTIYF
- - TRBJ2-5 TRBV5-8 TGTGCCAGCAGCGTGCAGCAAGAGACCCAGTACTTC CASSVQQETQYF
- - TRBJ2-3 TRBV6-8 TGTGCCAGCAGTACACTAGGCCCAGTCACAGATACGCAGTATTTT CASSTLGPVTDTQYF
TRBD1 - TRBJ2-7 TRBV5-1 TGCGCCAGCGGACGGTCGGACAGGGGGCTCGACGAGCAGTACTTC CASGRSDRGLDEQYF
TRBD2 - TRBJ2-7 TRBV9 TGTGCCAGCAGCGTAGGCGGGAGATACGACGAGCAGTACTTC CASSVGGRYDEQYF
- - TRBJ1-4 TRBV4-1 TGCGCCAGCAGCCAAGAGGTGGGGGGGCGATATGAAAAACTGTTTTTT CASSQEVGGRYEKLFF
- - TRBJ1-1 TRBV21-1 TGTGCCAGCAGCAACGGACAGGGACGCGGAACTGAAGCTTTCTTT CASSNGQGRGTEAFF
- - TRBJ1-1 TRBV11-3 TGTGCCAGCAGCTTAGAAGCGGGGAACACTGAAGCTTTCTTT CASSLEAGNTEAFF
- - TRBJ2-2 TRBV11-3 TGTGCCAGCAGCTTAACAGGTCCCGGGGAGCTGTTTTTT CASSLTGPGELFF
- - TRBJ1-2 TRBV5-1 TGCGCCAGCAGCTTACTTACAGGTGCACCGAACTATGGCTACACCTTC CASSLLTGAPNYGYTF
TRBD1 once TRBJ1-1 TRBV19 TGTGCCAGTAGTGGGACAGGGGGGAACACTGAAGCTTTCTTT CASSGTGGNTEAFF
- - TRBJ1-3 TRBV9 TGTGCCAGCAGCGTATCAGGGGCCTCTGGAAACACCATATATTTT CASSVSGASGNTIYF
- - TRBJ1-5 TRBV10-3 TGTGCCATCAGTGAGGCAACAGGGTTTGGCCAGCCCCAGCATTTT CAISEATGFGQPQHF
- - TRBJ1-2 TRBV5-4 TGTGCCAGCAGCTTGGACAGGGTAGGAAATGGCTACACCTTC CASSLDRVGNGYTF
- - TRBJ1-2 TRBV5-1 TGCGCCAGCAGTTTACAGGGCGACTATGGCTACACCTTC CASSLQGDYGYTF
- - TRBJ1-3 TRBV14 TGTGCCAGCAGCCTCAAATTGGACATTCCCGGAAACACCATATATTTT CASSLKLDIPGNTIYF
- - TRBJ1-5 TRBV27 TGTGCCAGCAGTTTAGGTCAGGGCAATCAGCCCCAGCATTTT CASSLGQGNQPQHF
- - TRBJ2-4 TRBV6-4 TGTGCCAGCAGTGACGGGAGTCCGCGAGACATTCAGTACTTC CASSDGSPRDIQYF
TRBD1 - TRBJ1-2 TRBV18 TGTGCCAGCTCACCGGGACAGGGCCTATCGACCTCCTATGGCTACACCTTC CASSPGQGLSTSYGYTF
- - TRBJ1-2 TRBV28 TGTGCCAGCAGGACTGTTGTCTCCCACCTCTATGGCTACACCTTC CASRTVVSHLYGYTF
- - TRBJ2-1 TRBV27 TGTGCCAGCAGTTGGGGCGGCGGGGCGGAAGGCAATGAGCAGTTCTTC CASSWGGGAEGNEQFF
- - TRBJ2-1 TRBV6-6 TGTGCCAGCAGTTACAATGAGGCTGAGCAGTTCTTC CASSYNEAEQFF
- - TRBJ1-2 TRBV9 TGTGCCAGCAGCACGGGCAGGGATGGCTACACCTTC CASSTGRDGYTF
- - TRBJ1-1 TRBV10-3 TGTGCCATCAGTGAGCGAGGGTCCGCCACTGAAGCTTTCTTT CAISERGSATEAFF
TRBD2 - TRBJ2-7 TRBV18 TGTGCCAGCTCACGATTAGCGGGAGGAAAGGACGAGCAGTACTTC CASSRLAGGKDEQYF
TRBD1 - TRBJ1-1 TRBV7-9 TGTGCCAGCAGCATAACACAGGGGGCGGGCACTGAAGCTTTCTTT CASSITQGAGTEAFF
TRBD1 - TRBJ1-1 TRBV29-1 TGCAGCGGCCAGGGACAGACGAACACTGAAGCTTTCTTT CSGQGQTNTEAFF
TRBD2 once TRBJ2-2 TRBV4-3 TGCGCCAGCAGCCAGGACTTAGCGGGGGAGGCGGGGGAGCTGTTTTTT CASSQDLAGEAGELFF
TRBD2 once TRBJ2-2 TRBV9 TGTGCCAGCAGCGTACTAGCGGGAGGGAACACCGGGGAGCTGTTTTTT CASSVLAGGNTGELFF
- - TRBJ2-2 TRBV19 TGTGCCAGTAGTATCCGGACAGGAGGGGCCGGGGAGCTGTTTTTT CASSIRTGGAGELFF
TRBD1 - TRBJ2-1 TRBV5-6 TGTGCCAGCAGCTTGGATGACAGGGTAGACTACAATGAGCAGTTCTTC CASSLDDRVDYNEQFF
TRBD2 - TRBJ2-3 TRBV5-4 TGTGCCAGCAGCTTGACTAGCGGGGGGTTATTCGGCACAGATACGCAGTATTTT CASSLTSGGLFGTDTQYF
- - TRBJ1-3 TRBV4-3 TGCGCCAGCAGCCAAGATCTTCGAAACACCATATATTTT CASSQDLRNTIYF
TRBD1 - TRBJ1-2 TRBV5-1 TGCGCCAGCAGCGGGACAGGGGGCAACTATGGCTACACCTTC CASSGTGGNYGYTF
- - TRBJ2-7 TRBV19 TGTGCCAGTAGTTTAACGAGGGTTTTCGTAGGGAGATACGAGCAGTACTTC CASSLTRVFVGRYEQYF
- - TRBJ2-7 TRBV6-1 TGTGCCAGCACCAAACCGACAGACTACGAGCAGTACTTC CASTKPTDYEQYF
TRBD2 - TRBJ2-1 TRBV5-8 TGTGCCAGCAGCTTGCGGCGGGAGATCGATGAGCAGTTCTTC CASSLRREIDEQFF
- - TRBJ1-1 TRBV5-1 TGCGCCAGCAGCTTCCTCCCCGGGCCGCAGGGCCCCAGCCCCCTTGACACTGAAGCTTTCTTT CASSFLPGPQGPSPLDTEAFF
- - TRBJ2-1 TRBV5-6 TGTGCCAGCAGCTTGGGACTAGTCTCCTACAATGAGCAGTTCTTC CASSLGLVSYNEQFF
- once TRBJ2-7 TRBV5-1 TGCGCCAGCAGCTTGCCAGGTATCGAGCAGTACTTC CASSLPGIEQYF
TRBD1 - TRBJ2-6 TRBV6-6 TGTGCCACCGAGGACAGGCCCTCTGGGGCCAACGTCCTGACTTTC CATEDRPSGANVLTF
- - TRBJ1-5 TRBV19 TGTGCCAGTAGTCACCGCACAGACAATCAGCCCCAGCATTTT CASSHRTDNQPQHF
- - TRBJ1-1 TRBV6-6 TGTGCCAGCAGTTACTTGGCAGGGTTGAACACTGAAGCTTTCTTT CASSYLAGLNTEAFF
TRBD1 - TRBJ1-2 TRBV2 TGTGCCAGCAGTGAGGGACAGAACTATGGCTACACCTTC CASSEGQNYGYTF
- - TRBJ2-3 TRBV9 TGTGCCAGCAGCGTAGTCGGCGGATTCAGCACAGATACGCAGTATTTT CASSVVGGFSTDTQYF
- - TRBJ1-2 TRBV13 TGTGCCAGCATTCAGGGGCGGAACCTGGATGGCTACACCTTC CASIQGRNLDGYTF
- - TRBJ2-2 TRBV25-1 TGTGCCAGCAGTGATCCCCGGACAGCGAACACCGGGGAGCTGTTTTTT CASSDPRTANTGELFF
- - TRBJ2-5 TRBV19 TGTGCCAGTGCTCGGGAGATCCAAGAGACCCAGTACTTC CASAREIQETQYF
- - TRBJ1-2 TRBV5-6 TGTGCCAGCAGCCTACAGAGTAACTATGGCTACACCTTC CASSLQSNYGYTF
TRBD2 once TRBJ2-2 TRBV2 TGTGCCAGGGCCAAGCGGGAGTATTTTGACGGGGAGCTGTTTTTT CARAKREYFDGELFF
TRBD1 few TRBJ1-1 TRBV6-4 TGTGCCAGCAGTGACGGGGCAGGGGGCTCTGAAGCTTTCTTT CASSDGAGGSEAFF
TRBD1 - TRBJ1-1 TRBV29-1 TGCAGCGTTGAACGTCAGGGGGGCACTGAAGCTTTCTTT CSVERQGGTEAFF
TRBD1 - TRBJ1-2 TRBV7-6 TGTGCCAGCAGCTTACAGGGGGCTTTTGGCTACACCTTC CASSLQGAFGYTF